The 16 T cell receptor beta chains presented below share a single source sample, sequenced in a study of technical replicates of blood from a handful of donors. The repertoire was sequenced with immunoSEQ multiplex PCR; TCRdb's copy has only in-frame clones and lacks some. The profile shows about 63,000 clones, 85% to 90% of them singletons. The sample taken for sequencing was PBMCs. The source of these receptors is a human donor in good health. Some clones in this sample may be carry-over from other donors' samples.

This clone was seen once. The rearrangement links TRBV4-3 to TRBJ2-5; D possibly corresponds to TRBD2 (6 bases). The CDR3 is made up of 15 amino acids. The V and J ends lost 4 bases and 10 bases respectively, with 22 bases between them. Germline V gives CDR1 LGHNA, CDR2 YSLEER. The chain's CDR3 is CASSPAWTGAGSQYF. CDR3 DNA: TGCGCCAGCAGCCCGGCGTGGACTGGGGCCGGGAGCCAGTACTTC.

This chain connects TRBV5-1 to TRBJ2-1, with D perhaps matching TRBD2 (6 bases). Germline V lookup: CDR1 SGHRS, CDR2 YFSETQ. The CDR3 is 14 amino acids. V was cut by 6 bases and J by 4 bases, with 14 bases left in between. CDR3 sequence reads: CASTNGGGYNEQFF. In nucleotides, the CDR3 is TGCGCCAGCACAAACGGGGGAGGATACAATGAGCAGTTCTTC.

Note on this clone: The junction differs from germline at one of its ends, possibly a read error. V gene TRBV7-7 combines with J gene TRBJ1-1; no clear D. The CDR3 runs 9 residues. Germline V gene data show CDR1 as SSHAT and CDR2 as FNYEAQ (reference sequence). CDR3 in amino acids: CASSGAPDF. In nucleotides, the CDR3 is TGTGCCAGCAGCGGAGCCCCTGACTTT.

This chain joins TRBV21-1 and TRBJ2-1; TRBD1 is the table's D call, not checked against the DNA. TRBV21-1 is deemed a pseudogene. The CDR3 has 15 residues. CDR3 sequence: CASVPGQEIYNEQFF. The CDR3 DNA is TGTGCCAGCGTTCCGGGACAGGAGATCTACAATGAGCAGTTCTTC.

V and J are TRBV7-3 and TRBJ2-7, with 7 bases that match TRBD2. Per germline, CDR1 SGHTA and CDR2 FQGTGA. V trimming: 2 bases; J trimming: 1 base; junction bases outside the gene matches: 5. The CDR3 totals 15 residues. This CDR3 is CASSLYGGESYEQYF. The CDR3 DNA is TGTGCCAGCAGCTTATATGGGGGGGAATCCTACGAGCAGTACTTC.

J is TRBJ1-1 and V is TRBV18, with 8 positions matching TRBD1. Germline V gene sequence: CDR1 KGHSH, CDR2 LQKENI. The CDR3 loop spans 13 amino acids. V lost 4 bases and J lost 8; bases outside the gene matches: 6. The CDR3 DNA is TGTGCCAGCTCACAAACACAGGGGGGAGAAGCTTTCTTT. It yields the protein CASSQTQGGEAFF.

The V call is TRBV6-5, the J call TRBJ1-5; 7 positions agree with TRBD1. V lost 5 bases, J lost 2 bases, and 3 bases stayed unmatched. This CDR3 is built from 14 residues. CDR1 and CDR2 (germline): MNHEY, SVGAGI. The CDR3 DNA follows: TGTGCCAGCAGTAGACAGGGCGGCAATCAGCCCCAGCATTTT. Translation: CASSRQGGNQPQHF.

This chain joins TRBV7-9 and TRBJ2-1; 7 bases align to TRBD2. CDR1 SEHNR and CDR2 FQNEAQ come from the germline V gene (reference sequence). The CDR3 sequence is 14 residues long. V gave up 8 bases and J gave up 3 bases; unmatched junction bases: 7. CDR3 protein: CASAASGDYNEQFF. The CDR3 DNA reads TGTGCCAGCGCTGCTAGCGGAGACTACAATGAGCAGTTCTTC. Filled out from reference TRBV7-9 and TRBJ2-1, the complete variable domain reads DTGVSQNPRHKITKRGQNVTFRCDPISEHNRLYWYRQTLGQGPEFLTYFQNEAQLEKSRLLSDRFSAERPKGSFSTLEIQRTEQGDSAMYLCASAASGDYNEQFFGPGTRLTVL.

The genes are TRBV7-9 and TRBJ1-3; 7 bases align to TRBD1. J was trimmed by 0 bases and V by 11 bases; bases with no gene match: 10. There are 15 residues in the CDR3. The V gene's germline CDR1 is SEHNR and CDR2 FQNEAQ (reference sequence). The CDR3: CAQGGRGNSGNTIYF. The DNA for the CDR3 is TGTGCCCAGGGGGGCAGGGGAAACTCTGGAAACACCATATATTTT.

V is TRBV18 and J is TRBJ1-1; 7 bases map to TRBD1. With V trimmed by 5 bases and J by 3 bases, 12 bases remained unmatched. This CDR3 is 16 amino acids long. The germline CDR1 and CDR2 sequences are KGHSH and LQKENI. CDR3 residues: CASSSQQGLIDTEAFF. CDR3 DNA sequence: TGTGCCAGCTCATCCCAACAGGGGCTGATTGACACTGAAGCTTTCTTT.

The J gene is TRBJ2-5, the V gene TRBV30; D gene unclear. In germline, CDR1 is GTSNPN, CDR2 SVGIG (reference sequence). Between the trimmed V and J ends, which lost 1 base and 5 bases, there was a span of 5 bases. The CDR3 is 11 residues long. The CDR3 loop is CAWSARETQYF. The DNA of the CDR3 is TGTGCCTGGAGTGCCCGGGAGACCCAGTACTTC. Complete variable domain (other parts from reference TRBV30 and TRBJ2-5): SQTIHQWPATLVQPVGSPLSLECTVEGTSNPNLYWYRQAAGRGLQLLFYSVGIGQISSEVPQNLSASRPQDRQFILSSKKLLLSDSGFYLCAWSARETQYFGPGTRLLVL.

V usage is TRBV5-6 and J usage is TRBJ2-7, with D possibly being TRBD1 (6 bases). Trimming shortened V by 1 base and J by 5 bases, and 10 bases separated the two germline ends. Per the germline V gene, CDR1 is SGHDT and CDR2 is YYEEEE. This CDR3 has 13 amino acids. CDR3 sequence reads: CASSLTGPHEQYF. CDR3 DNA sequence: TGTGCCAGCAGCTTGACAGGGCCCCACGAGCAGTACTTC.

This chain joins TRBV5-1 and TRBJ1-6; D gene unclear. This CDR3 is 15 amino acids long. V was pared by 4 bases and J by 0 bases, with 8 bases between. CDR1 and CDR2 from the germline V gene are SGHRS and YFSETQ. DNA of the CDR3: TGCGCCAGCAGCGAACAGAGCTCCTATAATTCACCCCTCCACTTT. This codes for CASSEQSSYNSPLHF.

The chain recombines TRBV11-3 with TRBJ2-2, with no clear D. The CDR3 consists of 14 residues. Germline-derived CDR1 and CDR2 are SGHNT and YENEEA. V was trimmed by 3 bases and J by 2 bases, leaving 7 bases between them. The CDR3 sequence: CASSFHRNTGELFF. CDR3 DNA: TGTGCCAGCAGCTTTCACAGAAACACCGGGGAGCTGTTTTTT.

The chain links TRBV7-8 to TRBJ1-6, with 8 bases that match TRBD1. The CDR3 length is 14 residues. Trimming removed 1 base from V and 11 bases from J; junction bases left unmatched: 4. From germline, CDR1 is SGHVS and CDR2 FQNEAQ. In DNA, the CDR3 is TGTGCCAGCAGCTTAGGACAGGGGCCGGCACCCCTCCACTTT. Translated, it gives CASSLGQGPAPLHF. The variable domain in full, completed from reference TRBV7-8 and TRBJ1-6, reads GAGVSQSPRYKVAKRGQDVALRCDPISGHVSLFWYQQALGQGPEFLTYFQNEAQLDKSGLPSDRFFAERPEGSVSTLKIQRTQQEDSAVYLCASSLGQGPAPLHFGNGTRLTVT.

This clone has only a few counts. The chain links TRBV2 to TRBJ1-6, with unresolved D. Germline V gene data show CDR1 as SNHLY and CDR2 as FYNNEI. The CDR3 loop spans 11 amino acids. The germline V and J ends were trimmed by 7 bases and 10 bases, with 8 bases remaining between them. Written as DNA, the CDR3 is TGTGCCAGCACCCATCAGTCACCCCTCCACTTT. Amino acids: CASTHQSPLHF.